The source of this T cell receptor beta chain is a study of CD4 T cells in relation to SARS-CoV-2 and coronaviruses. About the research overall: Controls used an HIV-1 Nef peptide pool or no peptide.

Comment on this clone: Its target is unknown.

Trimming shortened V by 0 bases and J by 5 bases, and 9 bases separated the two germline ends. Germline CDR1 is SGDLS and CDR2 is YYNGEE. This CDR3 comprises 14 residues. CD4+ T cells from unexposed donors were obtained before the COVID-19 pandemic (2011-2018). The cells were cultured for about 10 days before CD4+ T cells were isolated. As cell numbers allowed, unexposed-donor CD4+ T cells faced SARS-CoV-2 S/N and four cold-coronavirus spikes. Cultures received half-medium IL-2 refreshes on days 3 and 7. Sequencing used immunoSEQ multiplex PCR; TCRdb keeps in-frame clones, though not all of them. The sample holds approximately 21,000 clones, about three quarters seen once.

The TCR originated in a human donor in good health. The sample was CD4+ T cells from PBMCs, cultured in vitro. The chain uses TRBV9 and TRBJ2-1; possible D gene TRBD2, 6 bases. CDR3 loop: CASSVGGAHNEQFF. CDR3 DNA: TGTGCCAGCAGCGTAGGCGGGGCTCACAATGAGCAGTTCTTC. Filled out from reference TRBV9 and TRBJ2-1, the complete variable domain reads DSGVTQTPKHLITATGQRVTLRCSPRSGDLSVYWYQQSLDQGLQFLIQYYNGEERAKGNILERFSAQQFPDLHSELNLSSLELGDSALYFCASSVGGAHNEQFFGPGTRLTVL.